The entry that follows covers one T cell receptor beta chain sequence. The sample comes from a study of response to subunit inactivated influenza vaccine. V dropped 7 bases and J dropped 8 bases, with 15 bases sitting between them. The length of the CDR3 is 13 residues. TCRdb used MiXCR to reprocess the RT-PCR reads, holding one entry per CDR3 protein. Of hundreds of thousands of distinct CDR3 sequences in the sample, about 10% were seen once. The sequence was collected from a man aged 45-65 years who received an inactivated influenza vaccine. The input for sequencing was PBMCs from blood, taken on the day of vaccination. The chain recombines TRBV12-3 or TRBV12-4 with TRBJ1-5, with D perhaps matching TRBD1 (5 bases). The CDR3: CASTIRGEKPQHF. CDR3 DNA sequence: TGTGCCAGCACCATTCGAGGGGAAAAGCCCCAGCATTTT.